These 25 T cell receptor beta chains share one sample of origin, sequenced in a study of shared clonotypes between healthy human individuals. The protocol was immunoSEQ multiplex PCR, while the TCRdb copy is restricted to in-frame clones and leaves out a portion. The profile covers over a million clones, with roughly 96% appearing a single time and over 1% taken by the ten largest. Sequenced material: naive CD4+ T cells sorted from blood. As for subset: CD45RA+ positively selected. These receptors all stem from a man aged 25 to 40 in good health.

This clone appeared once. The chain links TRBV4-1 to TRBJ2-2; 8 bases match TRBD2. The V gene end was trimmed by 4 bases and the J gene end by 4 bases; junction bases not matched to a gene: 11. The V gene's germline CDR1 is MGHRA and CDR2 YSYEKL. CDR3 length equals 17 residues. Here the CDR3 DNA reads TGCGCCAGCAGCCGAGACAGCGGGAGATTACCCACCGGGGAGCTGTTTTTT. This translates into CASSRDSGRLPTGELFF.

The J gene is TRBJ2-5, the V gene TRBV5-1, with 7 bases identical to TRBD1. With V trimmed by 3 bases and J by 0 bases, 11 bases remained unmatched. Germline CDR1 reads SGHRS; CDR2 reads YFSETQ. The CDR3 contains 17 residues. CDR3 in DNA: TGCGCCAGCAGCTATCGACAGGGAAGGATTGACCAAGAGACCCAGTACTTC. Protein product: CASSYRQGRIDQETQYF. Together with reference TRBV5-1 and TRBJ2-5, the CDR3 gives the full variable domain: KAGVTQTPRYLIKTRGQQVTLSCSPISGHRSVSWYQQTPGQGLQFLFEYFSETQRNKGNFPGRFSGRQFSNSRSEMNVSTLELGDSALYLCASSYRQGRIDQETQYFGPGTRLLVL.

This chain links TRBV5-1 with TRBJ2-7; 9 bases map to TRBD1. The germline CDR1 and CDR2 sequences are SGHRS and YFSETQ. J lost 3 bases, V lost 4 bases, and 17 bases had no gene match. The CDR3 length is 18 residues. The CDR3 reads CASSLLEKTGQGNYEQYF. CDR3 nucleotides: TGCGCCAGCAGCCTCCTTGAAAAAACGGGACAGGGAAACTACGAGCAGTACTTC.

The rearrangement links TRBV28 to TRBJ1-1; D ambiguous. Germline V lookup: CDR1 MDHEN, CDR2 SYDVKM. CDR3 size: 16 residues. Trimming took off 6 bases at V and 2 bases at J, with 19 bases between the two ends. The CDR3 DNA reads TGTGCCAGCAGGCCATTTCGTTTCATCGTTAACACTGAAGCTTTCTTT. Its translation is CASRPFRFIVNTEAFF.

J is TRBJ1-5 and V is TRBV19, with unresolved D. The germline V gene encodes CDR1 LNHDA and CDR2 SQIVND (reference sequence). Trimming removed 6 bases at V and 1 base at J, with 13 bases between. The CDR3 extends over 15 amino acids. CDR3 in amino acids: CASRSRGGSNQPQHF. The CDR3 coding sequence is TGTGCCAGTAGATCGAGAGGCGGGAGCAATCAGCCCCAGCATTTT.

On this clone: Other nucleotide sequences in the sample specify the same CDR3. The CDR3 DNA reads as TGTGCCAGCTCACTACGACAGGGTAGCACAGATACGCAGTATTTT. Translation gives CASSLRQGSTDTQYF. The chain employs TRBV18 and TRBJ2-3, with TRBD1 matching over 7 bases. V lost 4 bases to trimming and J lost 0 bases; unmatched junction nucleotides: 4. Germline CDR1 KGHSH, CDR2 LQKENI. The CDR3 length is 15 residues. The full variable domain, with the rest looked up from reference TRBV18 and TRBJ2-3, is NAGVMQNPRHLVRRRGQEARLRCSPMKGHSHVYWYRQLPEEGLKFMVYLQKENIIDESGMPKERFSAEFPKEGPSILRIQQVVRGDSAAYFCASSLRQGSTDTQYFGPGTRLTVL.

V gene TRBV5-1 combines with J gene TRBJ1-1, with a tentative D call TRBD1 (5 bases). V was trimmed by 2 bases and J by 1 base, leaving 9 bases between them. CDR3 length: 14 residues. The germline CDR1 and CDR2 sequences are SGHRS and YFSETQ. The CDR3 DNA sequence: TGCGCCAGCAGCTTAGACAGCTGGAACACTGAAGCTTTCTTT. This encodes CASSLDSWNTEAFF. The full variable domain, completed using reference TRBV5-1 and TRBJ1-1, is KAGVTQTPRYLIKTRGQQVTLSCSPISGHRSVSWYQQTPGQGLQFLFEYFSETQRNKGNFPGRFSGRQFSNSRSEMNVSTLELGDSALYLCASSLDSWNTEAFFGQGTRLTVV.

This chain's CDR3 is CASSPGQGADQPQHF. In nucleotides, the CDR3 is TGTGCCAGCTCACCGGGACAGGGGGCCGATCAGCCCCAGCATTTT. The chain has TRBV18 and TRBJ1-5, with 12 bases fitting TRBD1. In germline, CDR1 is KGHSH, CDR2 LQKENI. V dropped 3 bases and J dropped 5; count of bases not matched to a gene: 2. The CDR3 consists of 15 residues.

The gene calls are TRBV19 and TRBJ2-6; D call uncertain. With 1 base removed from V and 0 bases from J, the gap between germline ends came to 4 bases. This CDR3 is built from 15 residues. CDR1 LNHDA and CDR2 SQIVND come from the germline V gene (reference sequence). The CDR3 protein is CASSIGVSGANVLTF. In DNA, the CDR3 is TGTGCCAGTAGTATAGGAGTCTCTGGGGCCAACGTCCTGACTTTC. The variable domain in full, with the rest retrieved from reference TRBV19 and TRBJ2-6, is DGGITQSPKYLFRKEGQNVTLSCEQNLNHDAMYWYRQDPGQGLRLIYYSQIVNDFQKGDIAEGYSVSREKKESFPLTVTSAQKNPTAFYLCASSIGVSGANVLTFGAGSRLTVL.

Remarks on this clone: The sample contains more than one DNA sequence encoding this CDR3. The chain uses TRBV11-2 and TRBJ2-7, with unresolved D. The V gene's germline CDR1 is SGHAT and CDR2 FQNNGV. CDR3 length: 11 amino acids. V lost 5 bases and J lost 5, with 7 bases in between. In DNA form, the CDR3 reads TGTGCCAGCAGCCCCCATAACGAGCAGTACTTC. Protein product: CASSPHNEQYF.

The CDR3: CASSLISPAYTQYF. Written as DNA, the CDR3 is TGTGCCAGCAGCTTAATCTCGCCCGCCTATACGCAGTATTTT. This chain connects TRBV11-2 to TRBJ2-3; D gene unclear. The CDR3 covers 14 residues. Germline-derived CDR1 and CDR2 are SGHAT and FQNNGV. Trimming left V 2 bases short and J 7 bases short, with 13 bases between.

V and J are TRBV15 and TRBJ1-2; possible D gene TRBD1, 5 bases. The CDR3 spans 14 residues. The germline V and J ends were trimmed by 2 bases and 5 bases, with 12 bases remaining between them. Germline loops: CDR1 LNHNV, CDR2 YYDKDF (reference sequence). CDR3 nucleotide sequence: TGTGCCACCAGCAGATTGGGGCTTAAATATGGCTACACCTTC. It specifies CATSRLGLKYGYTF.

This CDR3 reads CASSFGQYTGELFF. The CDR3 DNA reads as TGTGCCAGCAGCTTCGGACAGTACACCGGGGAGCTGTTTTTT. The chain carries TRBV7-9 and TRBJ2-2, with a weak D call TRBD1 (6 bases). The CDR3 sequence is 14 residues long. Germline values: CDR1 SEHNR, CDR2 FQNEAQ (reference sequence). Trimming took off 3 bases at V and 3 bases at J, with 8 bases between the two ends.

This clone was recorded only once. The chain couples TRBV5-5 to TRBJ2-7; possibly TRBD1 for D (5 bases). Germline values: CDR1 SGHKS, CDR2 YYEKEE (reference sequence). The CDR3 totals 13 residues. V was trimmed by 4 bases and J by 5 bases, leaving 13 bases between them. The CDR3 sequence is CASSGSRVHEQYF. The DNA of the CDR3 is TGTGCCAGCAGCGGCTCCAGGGTTCACGAGCAGTACTTC. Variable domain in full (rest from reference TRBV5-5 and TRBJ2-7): DAGVTQSPTHLIKTRGQQVTLRCSPISGHKSVSWYQQVLGQGPQFIFQYYEKEERGRGNFPDRFSARQFPNYSSELNVNALLLGDSALYLCASSGSRVHEQYFGPGTRLTVT.

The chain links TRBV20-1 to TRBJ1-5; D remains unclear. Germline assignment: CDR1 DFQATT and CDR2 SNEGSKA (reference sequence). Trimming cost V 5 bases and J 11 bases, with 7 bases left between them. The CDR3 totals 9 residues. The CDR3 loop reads CSAGRTQHF. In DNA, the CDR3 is TGCAGTGCTGGGAGGACCCAGCATTTT.

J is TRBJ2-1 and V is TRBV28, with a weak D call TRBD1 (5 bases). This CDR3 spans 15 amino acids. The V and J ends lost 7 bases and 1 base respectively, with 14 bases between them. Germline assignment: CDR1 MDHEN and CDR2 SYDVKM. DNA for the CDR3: TGTGCCAGCACCAGGGTGGCGGCTTCCTACAATGAGCAGTTCTTC. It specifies CASTRVAASYNEQFF.

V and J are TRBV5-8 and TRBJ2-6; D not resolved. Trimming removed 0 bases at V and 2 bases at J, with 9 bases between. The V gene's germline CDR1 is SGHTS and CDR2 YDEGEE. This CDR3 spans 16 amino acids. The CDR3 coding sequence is TGTGCCAGCAGCTTGGCCGCTAGGACTGGGGCCAACGTCCTGACTTTC. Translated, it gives CASSLAARTGANVLTF.

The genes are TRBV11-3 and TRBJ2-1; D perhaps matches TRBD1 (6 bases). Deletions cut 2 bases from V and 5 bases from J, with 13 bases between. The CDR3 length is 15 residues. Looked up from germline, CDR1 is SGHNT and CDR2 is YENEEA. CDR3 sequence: CASSLTATGNNEQFF. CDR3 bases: TGTGCCAGCAGCTTAACCGCGACAGGAAACAATGAGCAGTTCTTC. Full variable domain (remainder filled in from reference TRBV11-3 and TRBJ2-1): EAGVVQSPRYKIIEKKQPVAFWCNPISGHNTLYWYLQNLGQGPELLIRYENEEAVDDSQLPKDRFSAERLKGVDSTLKIQPAELGDSAVYLCASSLTATGNNEQFFGPGTRLTVL.

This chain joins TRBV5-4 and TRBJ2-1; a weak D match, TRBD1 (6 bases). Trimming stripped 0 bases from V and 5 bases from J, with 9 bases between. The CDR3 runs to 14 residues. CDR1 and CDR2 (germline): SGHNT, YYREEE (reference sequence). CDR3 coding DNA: TGTGCCAGCAGCTTGGCCGCAGGGGACAATGAGCAGTTCTTC. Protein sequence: CASSLAAGDNEQFF.

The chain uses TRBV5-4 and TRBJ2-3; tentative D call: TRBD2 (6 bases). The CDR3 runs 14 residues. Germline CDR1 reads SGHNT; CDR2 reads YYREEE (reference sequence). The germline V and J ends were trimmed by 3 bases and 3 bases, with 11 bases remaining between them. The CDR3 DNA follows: TGTGCCAGCAGCTCGGAGGGACCTACAGATACGCAGTATTTT. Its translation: CASSSEGPTDTQYF.

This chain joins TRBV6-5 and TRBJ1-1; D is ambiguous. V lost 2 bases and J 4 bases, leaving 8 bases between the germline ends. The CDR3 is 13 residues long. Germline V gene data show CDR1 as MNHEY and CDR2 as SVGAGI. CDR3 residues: CASSYGRSTEAFF. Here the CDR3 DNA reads TGTGCCAGCAGTTACGGCAGGAGCACTGAAGCTTTCTTT.

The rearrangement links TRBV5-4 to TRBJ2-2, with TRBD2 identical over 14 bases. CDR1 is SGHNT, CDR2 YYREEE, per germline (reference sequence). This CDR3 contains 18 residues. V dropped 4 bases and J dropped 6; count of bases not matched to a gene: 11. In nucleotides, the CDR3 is TGTGCCAGCAGCCGTGGGACTAGCGGGAGTATTCTCCCCGGGGAGCTGTTTTTT. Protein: CASSRGTSGSILPGELFF. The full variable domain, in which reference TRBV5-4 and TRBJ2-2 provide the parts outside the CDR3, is ETGVTQSPTHLIKTRGQQVTLRCSSQSGHNTVSWYQQALGQGPQFIFQYYREEENGRGNFPPRFSGLQFPNYSSELNVNALELDDSALYLCASSRGTSGSILPGELFFGEGSRLTVL.

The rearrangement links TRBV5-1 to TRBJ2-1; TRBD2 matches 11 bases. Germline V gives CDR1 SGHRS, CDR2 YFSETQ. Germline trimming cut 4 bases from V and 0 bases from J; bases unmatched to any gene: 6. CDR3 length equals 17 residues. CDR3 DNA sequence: TGCGCCAGCAGCGGAGGGACTAGCGGTGGCTCCTACAATGAGCAGTTCTTC. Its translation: CASSGGTSGGSYNEQFF.

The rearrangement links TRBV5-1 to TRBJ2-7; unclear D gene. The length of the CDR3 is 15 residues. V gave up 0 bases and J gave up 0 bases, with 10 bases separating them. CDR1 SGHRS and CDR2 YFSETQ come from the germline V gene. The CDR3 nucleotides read TGCGCCAGCAGCTTGGCCCGGCTGGACTCCTACGAGCAGTACTTC. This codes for CASSLARLDSYEQYF.

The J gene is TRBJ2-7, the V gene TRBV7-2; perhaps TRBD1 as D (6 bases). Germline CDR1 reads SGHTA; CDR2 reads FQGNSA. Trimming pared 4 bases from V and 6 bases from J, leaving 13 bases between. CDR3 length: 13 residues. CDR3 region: CASSSQTGSEQYF. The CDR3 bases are TGTGCCAGCAGCTCCCAGACAGGTTCCGAGCAGTACTTC.